This T cell receptor beta chain was profiled in a study of regulatory T cells in long-lasting Graves disease. The V gene lost 7 bases and the J gene lost 2 bases, with 24 bases spanning the gap. Germline lookup yields CDR1 LGHNT and CDR2 FRNRAP. The CDR3 contains 17 residues. Regarding this clonotype: The target antigen is unknown. A much larger clone differs by one base, so this may be a read error.

Overall study results and limits: The TCR repertoire of persistent Graves' patients was less diverse than that of newly diagnosed ones.

Indicated time point: newly diagnosed GD, antithyroid drugs for less than 3 months. PBMC-derived RNA was used for the TCR library. Building of the TCR beta libraries involved iRepertoire HTBI primers and Arm-PCR of CDR3 regions. TCRdb analysed the multiplex PCR reads with MiXCR anew, one entry per CDR3 protein. The table shows over 500,000 distinct CDR3 sequences, with about 16% occurring only once. These same data were also listed under a study on T cells in Graves' hyperthyroidism and ophthalmopathy. That investigation notes: The TCR CDR3 first-round RT-PCR relied on the HTBI primer set. Model predictions of ophthalmopathy came a median approximately 6.5 months before onset.

The sequence came from a man between 18 and 35 years old with Graves disease. This chain uses TRBV12-5 with TRBJ2-7; no clear D gene. Sequenced here: peripheral blood mononuclear cells (PBMCs), sampled at new diagnosis, from a patient treated with antithyroid drugs. In nucleotides, the CDR3 is TGTGCTAGTGCCCCCCCCACCGCCACATACGGAACCTACGAGCAGTACTTC. Its translation is CASAPPTATYGTYEQYF.